A selection of T cell receptor beta chains follows, all from one sample in a study of blood T cell repertoires in COVID-19. Method: immunoSEQ multiplex PCR; TCRdb's copy keeps in-frame clones and lacks some. Here the sample spans some 55,000 clones, about nine tenths being singletons. Sequencing was carried out using peripheral blood. These receptors were taken from a woman in her 40s with active COVID-19. CDR3s include the opening cysteine and the closing phenylalanine or tryptophan. D genes are given only for firm matches. Size is omitted from some rows. Given values are once, few, many or a class for expanded clones.

TGTGCCAGCAGCAAAGGCGGGAGGGGACGTCGCTATGGCTACACCTTC | CASSKGGRGRRYGYTF | . | TRBJ1-2 | . | TRBV21-1
TGTGCCAGCAGCTTAGGATTTTCTAGCGGGGGAACAGATACGCAGTATTTT | CASSLGFSSGGTDTQYF | . | TRBJ2-3 | TRBD2 | TRBV11-3
TGTGCCAGCAGTGTCGGGACTCAAGCGGAAAAACTGTTTTTT | CASSVGTQAEKLFF | . | TRBJ1-4 | . | TRBV2
TGTGCCAGCAGCTCCACTAGCGGGGGGACCCAGTACTTC | CASSSTSGGTQYF | . | TRBJ2-5 | TRBD2 | TRBV7-3
TGTGCCAGTAGTACCCTAGGACTCTACTATGGCTACACCTTC | CASSTLGLYYGYTF | once | TRBJ1-2 | . | TRBV19
TGTGCCAGCAGTCCCGGGACAGGGGGCCGAAGATCAAATGAAAAACTGTTTTTT | CASSPGTGGRRSNEKLFF | . | TRBJ1-4 | TRBD1 | TRBV5-6
TGTGCCAGCGGTCTTGGGGAGGGCCACACCTTC | CASGLGEGHTF | . | TRBJ1-2 | . | TRBV6-6
TGTGCCAGCAGCGTAGTTCAGGGAAACACCGGGGAGCTGTTTTTT | CASSVVQGNTGELFF | . | TRBJ2-2 | . | TRBV9
TGTGCCAGCAGCTTGGTCGTCGGGGGGGGTTCCAATGAGCAGTTCTTC | CASSLVVGGGSNEQFF | . | TRBJ2-1 | TRBD2 | TRBV5-4
TGTGCCAGCAGCCAAACGACAGGGTCTTTGAACACTGAAGCTTTCTTT | CASSQTTGSLNTEAFF | . | TRBJ1-1 | TRBD1 | TRBV14
TGTGCCACACAGACCGGGGACACCGGGGAGCTGTTTTTT | CATQTGDTGELFF | . | TRBJ2-2 | . | TRBV10-3
TGTGCCAGCAGTTACGACCGCAGGGAGGGCGGCTACACCTTC | CASSYDRREGGYTF | . | TRBJ1-2 | . | TRBV6-6
TGCAGTGCTAGTAGCCGCGGAAACACCATATATTTT | CSASSRGNTIYF | . | TRBJ1-3 | . | TRBV20-1
TGTGCCAGCAGTAGGGACAGGGGGTATGGCTACACCTTC | CASSRDRGYGYTF | . | TRBJ1-2 | TRBD1 | TRBV6-5
TGTGCCAGCAGCCAAGAGATGAGGGGGGGCCTCCCAGATACGCAGTATTTT | CASSQEMRGGLPDTQYF | . | TRBJ2-3 | . | TRBV4-2